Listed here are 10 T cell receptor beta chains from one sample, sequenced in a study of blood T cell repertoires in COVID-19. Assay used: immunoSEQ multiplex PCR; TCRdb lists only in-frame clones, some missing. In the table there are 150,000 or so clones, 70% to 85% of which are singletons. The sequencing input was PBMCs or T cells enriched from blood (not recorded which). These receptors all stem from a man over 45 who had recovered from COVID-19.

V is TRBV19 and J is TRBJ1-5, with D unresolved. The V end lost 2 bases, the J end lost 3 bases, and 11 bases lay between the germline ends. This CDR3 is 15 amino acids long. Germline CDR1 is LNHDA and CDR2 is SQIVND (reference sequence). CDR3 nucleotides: TGTGCCAGTAGTATATCGGGGTACGCCAATCAGCCCCAGCATTTT. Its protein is CASSISGYANQPQHF.

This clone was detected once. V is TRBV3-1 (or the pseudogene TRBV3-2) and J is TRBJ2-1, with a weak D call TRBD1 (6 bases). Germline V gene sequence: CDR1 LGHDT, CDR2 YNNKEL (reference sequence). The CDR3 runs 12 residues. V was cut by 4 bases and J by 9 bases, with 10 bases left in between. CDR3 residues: CASSPGVGEQFF. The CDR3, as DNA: TGTGCCAGCAGCCCAGGGGTGGGTGAGCAGTTCTTC.

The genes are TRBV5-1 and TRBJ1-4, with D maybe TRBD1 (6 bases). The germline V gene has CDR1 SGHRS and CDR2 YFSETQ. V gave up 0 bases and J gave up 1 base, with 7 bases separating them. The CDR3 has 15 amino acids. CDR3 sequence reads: CASSLEGGTNEKLFF. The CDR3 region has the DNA TGCGCCAGCAGCTTGGAAGGGGGAACTAATGAAAAACTGTTTTTT.

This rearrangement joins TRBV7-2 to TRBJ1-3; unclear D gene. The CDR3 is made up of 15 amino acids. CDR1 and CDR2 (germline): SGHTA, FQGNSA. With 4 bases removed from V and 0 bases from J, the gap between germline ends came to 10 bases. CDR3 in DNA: TGTGCCAGCAGCTCCCCGCGAGCCTCTGGAAACACCATATATTTT. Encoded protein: CASSSPRASGNTIYF.

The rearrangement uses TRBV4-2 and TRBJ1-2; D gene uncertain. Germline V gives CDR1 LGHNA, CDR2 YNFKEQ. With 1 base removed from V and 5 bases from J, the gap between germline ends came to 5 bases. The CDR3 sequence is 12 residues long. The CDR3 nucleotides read TGTGCCAGCAGCCAAGGGACTTATGGCTACACCTTC. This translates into CASSQGTYGYTF.

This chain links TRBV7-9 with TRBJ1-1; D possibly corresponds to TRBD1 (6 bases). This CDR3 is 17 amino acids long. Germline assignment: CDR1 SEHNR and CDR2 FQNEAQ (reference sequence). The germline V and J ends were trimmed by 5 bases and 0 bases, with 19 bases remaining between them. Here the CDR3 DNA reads TGTGCCAGCAGCCCCCATACAGGGATTGACATGAACACTGAAGCTTTCTTT. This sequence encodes CASSPHTGIDMNTEAFF.

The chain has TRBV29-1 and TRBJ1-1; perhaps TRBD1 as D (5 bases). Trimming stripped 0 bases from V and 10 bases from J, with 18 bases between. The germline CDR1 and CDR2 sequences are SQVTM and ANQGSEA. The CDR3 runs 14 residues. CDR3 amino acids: CSVEDLAIRAGAFF. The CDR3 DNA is TGCAGCGTTGAAGATTTGGCCATCAGGGCTGGAGCTTTCTTT.

CDR3 DNA sequence: TGTGCCAGCAGCACACTAGCGGGGGGTTGGGAGACCCAGTACTTC. Its protein is CASSTLAGGWETQYF. The rearrangement links TRBV9 to TRBJ2-5, with 12 bases identical to TRBD2. Germline V CDR1 and CDR2: SGDLS, YYNGEE. The trim removed 4 bases at V and 5 bases at J, leaving 6 bases unmatched. The CDR3 has 15 residues.

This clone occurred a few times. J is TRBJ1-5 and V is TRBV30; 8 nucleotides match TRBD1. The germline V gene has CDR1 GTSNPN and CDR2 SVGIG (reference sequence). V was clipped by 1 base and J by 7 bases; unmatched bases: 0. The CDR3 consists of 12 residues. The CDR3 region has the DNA TGTGCCTGGAGTGACAGGGGGCAGCCCCAGCATTTT. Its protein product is CAWSDRGQPQHF.

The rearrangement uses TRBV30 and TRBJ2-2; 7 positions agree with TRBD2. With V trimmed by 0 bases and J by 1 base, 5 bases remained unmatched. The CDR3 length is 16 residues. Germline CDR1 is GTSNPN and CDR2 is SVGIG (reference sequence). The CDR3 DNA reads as TGTGCCTGGAGTGTCGGGACTACAATGAACACCGGGGAGCTGTTTTTT. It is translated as CAWSVGTTMNTGELFF. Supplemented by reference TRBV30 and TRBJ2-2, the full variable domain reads SQTIHQWPATLVQPVGSPLSLECTVEGTSNPNLYWYRQAAGRGLQLLFYSVGIGQISSEVPQNLSASRPQDRQFILSSKKLLLSDSGFYLCAWSVGTTMNTGELFFGEGSRLTVL.